This TCR beta chain was obtained from a study of shared clonotypes between healthy human individuals. Across the whole study: Aged 18 to 49, the donors were a couple of women and a few men.

With regard to this clone: Its specificity is unknown.

Study observations and caveats: Researchers sampled blood only, noting tissue repertoires likely differ.

Naive CD8 populations comprised CD45RO-negative cells positively selected for CCR7, excluding terminally differentiated effector memory CD45RA+ cells. The germline V gene encodes CDR1 SEHNR and CDR2 FQNEAQ (reference sequence). The CDR3 consists of 16 residues. The V end lost 3 bases, the J end lost 2 bases, and 17 bases lay between the germline ends. Every subset had its genomic DNA shared out evenly among several immunoSEQ plates. TCRdb's copy holds only in-frame clones and misses some; the assay was immunoSEQ multiplex PCR. The data show about 1,900,000 clones, with about 95% seen just once and 0.9% to 1.5% held by the top ten.

The genes are TRBV7-9 and TRBJ2-7, with a possible D match to TRBD2 (6 bases). This clonotype was sampled from a man aged 18 to 29 in good health. The sequenced sample was naive CD8+ T cells sorted from blood. CDR3 in amino acids: CASSFPRDWKPYEQYF. For the CDR3, the DNA is TGTGCCAGCAGCTTTCCTCGGGACTGGAAGCCCTACGAGCAGTACTTC. Variable domain in full (rest from reference TRBV7-9 and TRBJ2-7): DTGVSQNPRHKITKRGQNVTFRCDPISEHNRLYWYRQTLGQGPEFLTYFQNEAQLEKSRLLSDRFSAERPKGSFSTLEIQRTEQGDSAMYLCASSFPRDWKPYEQYFGPGTRLTVT.